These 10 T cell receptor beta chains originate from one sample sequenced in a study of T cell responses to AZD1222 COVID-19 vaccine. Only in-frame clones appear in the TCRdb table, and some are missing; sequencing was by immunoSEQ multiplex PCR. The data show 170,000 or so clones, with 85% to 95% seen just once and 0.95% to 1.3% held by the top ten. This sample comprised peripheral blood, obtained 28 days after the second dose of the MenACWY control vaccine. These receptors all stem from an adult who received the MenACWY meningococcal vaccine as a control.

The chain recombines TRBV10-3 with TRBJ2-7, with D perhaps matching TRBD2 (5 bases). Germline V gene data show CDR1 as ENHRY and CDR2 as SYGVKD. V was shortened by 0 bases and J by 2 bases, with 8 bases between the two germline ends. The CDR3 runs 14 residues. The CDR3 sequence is CAISESKGAYEQYF. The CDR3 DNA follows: TGTGCCATCAGTGAGTCGAAGGGAGCCTACGAGCAGTACTTC.

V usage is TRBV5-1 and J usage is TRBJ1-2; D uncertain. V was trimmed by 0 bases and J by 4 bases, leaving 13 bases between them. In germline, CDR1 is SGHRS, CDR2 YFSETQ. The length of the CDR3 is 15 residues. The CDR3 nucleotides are TGCGCCAGCAGCTTGGAGGACGGCCCGTCCTATGGCTACACCTTC. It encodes CASSLEDGPSYGYTF.

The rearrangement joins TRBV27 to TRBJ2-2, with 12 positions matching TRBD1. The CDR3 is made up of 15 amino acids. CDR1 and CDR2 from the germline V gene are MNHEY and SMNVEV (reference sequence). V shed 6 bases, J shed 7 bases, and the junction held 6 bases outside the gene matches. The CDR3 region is CASSRDRGLNGELFF. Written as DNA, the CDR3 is TGTGCCAGCAGCCGGGACAGGGGGCTCAACGGGGAGCTGTTTTTT.

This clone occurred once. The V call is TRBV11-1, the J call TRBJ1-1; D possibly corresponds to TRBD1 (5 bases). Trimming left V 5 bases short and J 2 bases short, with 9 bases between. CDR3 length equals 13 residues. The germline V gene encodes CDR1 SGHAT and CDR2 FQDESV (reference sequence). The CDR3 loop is CASSQGRNTEAFF. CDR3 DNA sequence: TGTGCCAGCAGCCAGGGACGAAACACTGAAGCTTTCTTT.

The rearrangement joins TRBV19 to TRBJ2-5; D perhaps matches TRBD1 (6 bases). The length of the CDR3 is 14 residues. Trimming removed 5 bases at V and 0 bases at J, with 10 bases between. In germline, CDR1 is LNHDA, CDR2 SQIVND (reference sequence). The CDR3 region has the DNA TGTGCCAGTAGTCGGACAGCAAACCAAGAGACCCAGTACTTC. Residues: CASSRTANQETQYF.

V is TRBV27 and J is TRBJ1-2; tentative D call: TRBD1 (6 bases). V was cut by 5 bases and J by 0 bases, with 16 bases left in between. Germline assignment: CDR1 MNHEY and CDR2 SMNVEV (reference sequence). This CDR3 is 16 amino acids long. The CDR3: CASSPPGALANYGYTF. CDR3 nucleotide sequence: TGTGCCAGCAGTCCTCCGGGGGCTTTAGCTAACTATGGCTACACCTTC.

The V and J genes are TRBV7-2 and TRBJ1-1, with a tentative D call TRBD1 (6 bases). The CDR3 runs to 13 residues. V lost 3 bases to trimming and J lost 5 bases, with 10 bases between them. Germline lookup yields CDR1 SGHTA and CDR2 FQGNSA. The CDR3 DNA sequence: TGTGCCAGCAGCTTTTCAGGGGATACTGAAGCTTTCTTT. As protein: CASSFSGDTEAFF. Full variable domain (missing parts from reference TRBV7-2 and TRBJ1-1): GAGVSQSPSNKVTEKGKDVELRCDPISGHTALYWYRQSLGQGLEFLIYFQGNSAPDKSGLPSDRFSAERTGGSVSTLTIQRTQQEDSAVYLCASSFSGDTEAFFGQGTRLTVV.

The DNA of the CDR3 is TGTGCCAGCAGGCTGGAGCTCCGCTCTGGAAACACCATATATTTT. Encoded protein: CASRLELRSGNTIYF. V gene TRBV28 combines with J gene TRBJ1-3; no clear D gene. Germline V gene lookup returns CDR1 MDHEN and CDR2 SYDVKM. V was pared by 6 bases and J by 0 bases, with 12 bases between. The CDR3 loop spans 15 amino acids.

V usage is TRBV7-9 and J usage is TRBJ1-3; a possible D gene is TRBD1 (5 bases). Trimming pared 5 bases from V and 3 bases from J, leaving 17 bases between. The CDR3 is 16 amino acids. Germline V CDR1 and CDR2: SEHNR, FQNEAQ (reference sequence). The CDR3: CASSKDFGGGGNTIYF. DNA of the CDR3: TGTGCCAGCAGCAAGGACTTCGGGGGTGGTGGAAACACCATATATTTT.

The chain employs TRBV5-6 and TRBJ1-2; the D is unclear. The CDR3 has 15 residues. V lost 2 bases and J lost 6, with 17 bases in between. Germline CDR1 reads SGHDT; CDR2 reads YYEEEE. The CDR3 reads CASSFKRVEGNGYTF. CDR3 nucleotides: TGTGCCAGCAGCTTCAAGAGGGTGGAAGGAAATGGCTACACCTTC.